This T cell receptor beta chain was sequenced during a study of T cell repertoires in cytomegalovirus infection. The sample holds many counts of this clonotype. Germline V gene lookup returns CDR1 SGHNT and CDR2 YENEEA. There are 13 residues in the CDR3. V dropped 5 bases and J dropped 8; count of bases not matched to a gene: 6. TCRdb re-called the reads through MiXCR, storing one row per CDR3 protein. The table has fewer than 250,000 distinct CDR3 sequences, about 12% seen once. This clonotype originated in a human donor in good health (CMV status not recorded). Some clones in this sample may be carry-over from other donors' samples. The chain recombines TRBV11-3 with TRBJ2-1; TRBD1 agrees at 7 bases. The specimen was PBMCs. The CDR3 nucleotides read TGTGCCAGCAGCCGCGACAGGGTCTATGAGCAGTTCTTC. Protein: CASSRDRVYEQFF.